This passage covers 11 T cell receptor beta chains from one sample sequenced in a study of blood T cell repertoires in COVID-19. Data came from immunoSEQ multiplex PCR; TCRdb stores just in-frame clones and leaves some out. The sample holds 200,000 to 300,000 clones, around 92% seen once. Sequences were obtained from peripheral blood. These receptors all stem from a person between 18 and 35 years old with COVID-19, enrolled during active disease.

In its sample, this clone was seen once. The chain joins TRBV7-3 to TRBJ2-3; TRBD2 matches at 11 bases. Germline trimming cut 0 bases from V and 6 bases from J; bases unmatched to any gene: 8. CDR3 size: 17 residues. CDR1 is SGHTA, CDR2 FQGTGA, per germline. The CDR3 nucleotides read TGTGCCAGCAGCTTAACAATAGCGGGAGGGCCGTTGGATACGCAGTATTTT. This translates into CASSLTIAGGPLDTQYF.

The chain couples TRBV4-3 to TRBJ1-4; possibly TRBD1 for D (5 bases). This CDR3 has 16 residues. Trimming removed 1 base from V and 3 bases from J, with 12 bases in between. Germline-derived CDR1 and CDR2 are LGHNA and YSLEER. CDR3 in DNA: TGCGCCAGCAGCCAAGCGGCCACGGGGGCTAATGAAAAACTGTTTTTT. Protein: CASSQAATGANEKLFF.

The gene calls are TRBV13 and TRBJ1-2; TRBD1 is a possible D gene (6 bases). The germline V and J ends were trimmed by 7 bases and 5 bases, with 23 bases remaining between them. The CDR3 is 16 amino acids. Germline loops: CDR1 PRHDT, CDR2 FYEKMQ (reference sequence). The CDR3 bases are TGTGCCAGCACCAATGAGCGACAGGTTGGGGATTATGGCTACACCTTC. Translating it yields CASTNERQVGDYGYTF. Filled out from reference TRBV13 and TRBJ1-2, the complete variable domain reads AAGVIQSPRHLIKEKRETATLKCYPIPRHDTVYWYQQGPGQDPQFLISFYEKMQSDKGSIPDRFSAQQFSDYHSELNMSSLELGDSALYFCASTNERQVGDYGYTFGSGTRLTVV.

This chain joins TRBV6-5 and TRBJ1-5, with D possibly matching TRBD1 (5 bases). The germline V gene encodes CDR1 MNHEY and CDR2 SVGAGI. V shed 6 bases and J shed 0 bases, with 12 bases lying between them. The CDR3 sequence is 15 residues long. The CDR3 region has the DNA TGTGCCAGCAGCTCACAGGAGAATAGCAATCAGCCCCAGCATTTT. This codes for CASSSQENSNQPQHF.

This CDR3 is CASSQLAGGQNPSKEQFF. As DNA, the CDR3 is TGTGCCAGCAGCCAACTAGCGGGGGGCCAAAACCCCTCCAAGGAGCAGTTCTTC. This chain links TRBV5-4 with TRBJ2-1, with 12 bases fitting TRBD2. V was clipped by 4 bases and J by 10 bases; unmatched bases: 18. The CDR3 runs 18 residues. From germline, CDR1 is SGHNT and CDR2 YYREEE (reference sequence).

This rearrangement joins TRBV10-3 to TRBJ2-1; no reliable D call. Germline CDR1 reads ENHRY; CDR2 reads SYGVKD. The ends were cut back, 0 bases at V and 7 bases at J, with 10 bases in the middle. The CDR3 is 14 residues long. For the CDR3, the DNA is TGTGCCATCAGTGAGTCTTCTAGGCTAAATGAGCAGTTCTTC. Amino acids: CAISESSRLNEQFF.

V usage is TRBV18 and J usage is TRBJ2-6; the D gene is possibly TRBD1 (6 bases). The CDR3 contains 15 residues. V lost 4 bases to trimming and J lost 0 bases, with 7 bases between them. From germline, CDR1 is KGHSH and CDR2 LQKENI. The CDR3 loop reads CASSRGGSGANVLTF. As DNA, the CDR3 is TGTGCCAGCTCACGAGGGGGCTCTGGGGCCAACGTCCTGACTTTC.

This clone appeared a few times. V is TRBV4-3 and J is TRBJ2-2; TRBD2 is a possible D gene (6 bases). Germline lookup yields CDR1 LGHNA and CDR2 YSLEER. V gave up 3 bases and J gave up 6 bases, with 17 bases separating them. This CDR3 region has 16 residues. This CDR3 reads CASSQDSGVGSGELFF. The CDR3 nucleotides are TGCGCCAGCAGCCAGGATTCGGGGGTGGGATCCGGGGAGCTGTTTTTT.

The chain links TRBV3-1 (or the pseudogene TRBV3-2) to TRBJ2-5, with D perhaps TRBD2 (6 bases). Trimming cost V 0 bases and J 5 bases, with 25 bases left between them. The CDR3 covers 19 residues. The germline V gene has CDR1 LGHDT and CDR2 YNNKEL (reference sequence). CDR3 sequence reads: CASSQDSSVSHWSVETQYF. CDR3 DNA sequence: TGTGCCAGCAGCCAAGATTCTAGCGTCAGCCACTGGTCTGTGGAGACCCAGTACTTC.

The V gene is TRBV19, the J gene TRBJ2-3; 8 bases match TRBD1. With V trimmed by 5 bases and J by 1 base, 5 bases remained unmatched. This CDR3 region has 15 residues. Per germline, CDR1 LNHDA and CDR2 SQIVND (reference sequence). The CDR3 protein is CASSPTGQGTDTQYF. The CDR3 coding sequence is TGTGCCAGTAGTCCTACGGGACAGGGCACAGATACGCAGTATTTT.

This clone was seen a handful of times. The V gene is TRBV7-8, the J gene TRBJ2-1; no clear D gene. Germline V gene data show CDR1 as SGHVS and CDR2 as FQNEAQ. This CDR3 has 12 amino acids. With 5 bases removed from V and 8 bases from J, the gap between germline ends came to 10 bases. The CDR3 nucleotides read TGTGCCAGCAGCCAAGTCACGGATGAGCAGTTCTTC. Protein product: CASSQVTDEQFF. The full variable domain, rest sourced from reference TRBV7-8 and TRBJ2-1, is GAGVSQSPRYKVAKRGQDVALRCDPISGHVSLFWYQQALGQGPEFLTYFQNEAQLDKSGLPSDRFFAERPEGSVSTLKIQRTQQEDSAVYLCASSQVTDEQFFGPGTRLTVL.